This section outlines one TCR beta chain sequence together with its context. Its matching antigen is unknown. The sample belongs to a study of OX40 agonist ivuxolimab in advanced cancers. Findings and limits, study-wide: Which antigen the expanded peripheral T cells recognized is unknown.

There are 15 residues in the CDR3. Germline CDR1 reads MNHNS; CDR2 reads SASEGT. V dropped 3 bases and J dropped 7; count of bases not matched to a gene: 6. Clones were read by immunoSEQ multiplex PCR, and TCRdb kept only the in-frame ones, dropping some. The data hold tens of thousands of clones, with approximately 85% observed a single time. Sequencing was performed on CD4+ or CD8+ T cells sorted from blood, taken in a trial of the OX40 agonist ivuxolimab. V gene TRBV6-1 combines with J gene TRBJ1-5; TRBD1 aligns across 10 bases. This clonotype was obtained from an adult with an advanced solid tumor such as melanoma, head and neck, liver or kidney cancer. CDR3 sequence reads: CASSDPSTGGQPQHF. For the CDR3, the DNA is TGTGCCAGCAGTGACCCCTCGACAGGGGGCCAGCCCCAGCATTTT.